This record covers a single TCR beta chain. Its antigen remains unidentified. One junction end does not reproduce the germline sequence, and a read error may be involved. Other nucleotide sequences from this sample produce the same CDR3. This entry belongs to a study of cytomegalovirus exposure and HLA in healthy donors. The PCR employed 60 Vbeta primers together with 13 Jbeta primers. Profiled with immunoSEQ multiplex PCR; TCRdb holds only in-frame clones, not every one. Here the sample spans 150,000 to 200,000 clones, 75% to 85% being singletons. The study, taken as a whole, reports: DRB1 showed the most TCR associations and HLA-C the fewest in a later analysis, as rates varied by HLA locus. From TCR beta sequences, most subjects' HLA-A and HLA-B alleles were reportedly predicted accurately. On later analysis, the bulk of CMV-associated TCR beta chains appeared to be HLA-restricted.

Sequenced material: PBMCs. This sequence was found in a woman in her fifties or sixties in good health and CMV-seronegative.

Written as DNA, the CDR3 is TGCAGCGCTCTGGGACAGGGGAACACTGAAGCTTTCTTC. Its protein product is CSALGQGNTEAFF. The V gene is TRBV29-1, the J gene TRBJ1-1, with TRBD1 matching 10 bases. CDR1 and CDR2 (germline): SQVTM, ANQGSEA. This CDR3 is 13 amino acids long.